This T cell receptor (beta chain) was retrieved from a study of T cell changes during pregnancy in multiple sclerosis. Clones were read by immunoSEQ multiplex PCR, and TCRdb kept only the in-frame ones, dropping some. The sample holds around 57,000 clones, about 88% seen once. The CDR3 contains 13 residues. Germline V lookup: CDR1 SGHDN, CDR2 FVKESK. The V gene lost 3 bases and the J gene lost 2 bases, with 7 bases spanning the gap. The chain employs TRBV14 and TRBJ1-1; D is undetermined. The specimen comprised peripheral blood, sampled in the first trimester of pregnancy. This clonotype was obtained from a female donor with multiple sclerosis, enrolled in a pregnancy study. CDR3 DNA sequence: TGTGCCAGCAGCCACTCTACTAACACTGAAGCTTTCTTT. Protein product: CASSHSTNTEAFF.